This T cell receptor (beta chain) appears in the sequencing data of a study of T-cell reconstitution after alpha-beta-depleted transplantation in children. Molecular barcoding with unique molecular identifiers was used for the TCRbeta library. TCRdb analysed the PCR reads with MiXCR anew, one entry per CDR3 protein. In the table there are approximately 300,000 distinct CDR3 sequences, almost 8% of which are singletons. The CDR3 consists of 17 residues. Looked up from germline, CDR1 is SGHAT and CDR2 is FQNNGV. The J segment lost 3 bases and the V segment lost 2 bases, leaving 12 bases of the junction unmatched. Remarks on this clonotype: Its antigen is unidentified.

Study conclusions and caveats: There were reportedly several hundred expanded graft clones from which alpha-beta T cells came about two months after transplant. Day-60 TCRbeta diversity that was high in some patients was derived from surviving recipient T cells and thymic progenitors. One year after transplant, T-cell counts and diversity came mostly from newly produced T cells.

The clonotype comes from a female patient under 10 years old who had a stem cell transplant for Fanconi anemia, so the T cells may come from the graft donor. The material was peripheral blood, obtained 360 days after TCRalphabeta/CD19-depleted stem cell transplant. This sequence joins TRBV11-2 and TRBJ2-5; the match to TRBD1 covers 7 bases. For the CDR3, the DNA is TGTGCCAGCAGCTTAAGATCCGACCCCGGGACAGAAGAGACCCAGTACTTC. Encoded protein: CASSLRSDPGTEETQYF.